This TCR beta chain stems from a study of beta chain features in type 1 diabetes. The isolated RNA, all of it, was reverse transcribed, so expressed TCRB transcripts were what got sequenced. Method: immunoSEQ multiplex PCR; TCRdb's copy keeps in-frame clones and lacks some. The repertoire includes over 700,000 clones, roughly 17% of them detected once, and around 0.02% sits in the top ten. This clone has more than one count but fewer than ten. Its antigen remains unidentified. Points from the study as a whole: Moderate but significant shortening of TCRB CDR3s was recorded in all four CD4+ subsets from Type 1 diabetes patients. A greater similarity of naive, central memory and Treg TCRB repertoires was seen among patients than among healthy donors.

CDR3 length equals 13 residues. With V trimmed by 5 bases and J by 8 bases, 5 bases remained unmatched. Germline CDR1 and CDR2: MDHEN and SYDVKM. Input material: naive CD4+ T cells from blood. This rearrangement joins TRBV28 to TRBJ2-1, with 8 bases matching TRBD2. This receptor was obtained from a woman under 30 in good health. CDR3 region: CASSSGREDEQFF. The CDR3 nucleotides are TGTGCCAGCAGTAGCGGGAGAGAGGATGAGCAGTTCTTC.